The sequence of this TCR beta chain was determined in a study of blood T cell repertoires in COVID-19. Study background: PBMCs, B-cell-depleted T cells, or T cells were the source of the cDNA or gDNA that made up the material.

Clinical history as reported by participants underpinned cohort assignment. The CDR3 extends over 17 amino acids. Germline V gene data show CDR1 as SGHTA and CDR2 as FQGNSA. The V and J ends lost 2 bases and 5 bases respectively, with 21 bases between them. How the authors handled the data: Reference gene primer amplification gave estimated nucleated cell counts. TCRdb keeps only in-frame clones here, not all; method: immunoSEQ multiplex PCR. D and trimming come from the DNA, and the V and J calls and clone size come from that table. The table lists approximately 200,000 clones, 86% of them singletons, with over 7.5% in the top ten.

This receptor was obtained from a woman aged 30 to 39 who had recovered from COVID-19. This chain links TRBV7-2 with TRBJ1-1; no clear D gene. The sample taken for sequencing was PBMCs or T cells enriched from blood (not recorded which). CDR3 nucleotides: TGTGCCAGCAGCTTATTGGTCGGGTTGGTTGCGGGGACTGAAGCTTTCTTT. This sequence encodes CASSLLVGLVAGTEAFF. The variable domain in full, completed from reference TRBV7-2 and TRBJ1-1, reads GAGVSQSPSNKVTEKGKDVELRCDPISGHTALYWYRQSLGQGLEFLIYFQGNSAPDKSGLPSDRFSAERTGGSVSTLTIQRTQQEDSAVYLCASSLLVGLVAGTEAFFGQGTRLTVV.